This is a list of T cell receptor beta chains from one sample in a study of T cell responses to AZD1222 COVID-19 vaccine. Assay: immunoSEQ multiplex PCR; the TCRdb copy retains only in-frame clones and omits some. The table lists 100,000 or so clones, about four fifths of them singletons. This specimen consisted of peripheral blood, obtained on day 0 of AZD1222 vaccination. Receptors originate from an adult in good health. CDR3s include the opening cysteine and the closing phenylalanine or tryptophan. The order of the fields is CDR3 DNA, CDR3 protein, J gene, V gene, clone size, D gene. A D gene is named only where the DNA matches it firmly. The size of a clone is reported for some rows only, either as once, few or many, or as a class for expanded clones.

TGTGCCAGCAGCCAGCGAGGTAGGGCCTACGAGCAGTACTTC,CASSQRGRAYEQYF,TRBJ2-7,TRBV5-4,.,.
TGTGCCAGCAGCATAAGACAGGGGGCGGGCTATGGCTACACCTTC,CASSIRQGAGYGYTF,TRBJ1-2,TRBV7-2,.,TRBD1
TGTGCCAGCAGTCCAGGGGATGAAAAACTGTTTTTT,CASSPGDEKLFF,TRBJ1-4,TRBV6-5,.,.
TGTGCCAGCAGTTTGATGACCACCGGGGAGCTGTTTTTT,CASSLMTTGELFF,TRBJ2-2,TRBV12-3/TRBV12-4,.,.
TGCGCCAGCAGCCAATCTGTAGCGGGGGCAGAGACCCAGTACTTC,CASSQSVAGAETQYF,TRBJ2-5,TRBV4-3,.,TRBD2
TGTGCCAGCAGCCCACAAGGTGGACTAGCCAAAAACATTCAGTACTTC,CASSPQGGLAKNIQYF,TRBJ2-4,TRBV7-2,few,.
TGTGCCAGCAGCCAAGGACAGCTTCGGTCCTACGAGCAGTACTTC,CASSQGQLRSYEQYF,TRBJ2-7,TRBV14,.,.
TGTGCCAGCACGGGCTGGGACAGCTCCTACGAGCAGTACTTC,CASTGWDSSYEQYF,TRBJ2-7,TRBV2,once,TRBD1
TGTGCCAGCAGCTCTCCCCGGAGTGGGGGGGGCTACACCTTC,CASSSPRSGGGYTF,TRBJ1-2,TRBV11-2,.,.
TGTGCCTGGTCCACAGGGGGATTGGGTCAGCCCCAGCATTTT,CAWSTGGLGQPQHF,TRBJ1-5,TRBV30,.,TRBD1
TGTGCCAGCAGTTTACCACCGCCCCCTACGCAGTATTTT,CASSLPPPPTQYF,TRBJ2-3,TRBV12-3/TRBV12-4,.,.
TGTGCCAGCAGTACGGGAGCCTTGGGGGGCTACACCTTC,CASSTGALGGYTF,TRBJ1-2,TRBV6-5,.,.
TGTGCCAGCAGCAGAACCGGGGAGCTGTTTTTT,CASSRTGELFF,TRBJ2-2,TRBV3-1/TRBV3-2,.,.
TGTGCCAGCAGCAAAGGAAAACAGGGGGCGCAGAATCAGCCCCAGCATTTT,CASSKGKQGAQNQPQHF,TRBJ1-5,TRBV21-1,.,.
TGTGCCAGCAGTGAGGTAGCGGGGGGGCTAGAGACCCAGTACTTC,CASSEVAGGLETQYF,TRBJ2-5,TRBV6-1,.,TRBD2
TGTGCCAGTAGTACCTATAGAGCGGGTAACACAGATACGCAGTATTTT,CASSTYRAGNTDTQYF,TRBJ2-3,TRBV19,.,.
TGTGCCATCATGAGGGAGTCGAACACTGAAGCTTTCTTT,CAIMRESNTEAFF,TRBJ1-1,TRBV10-3,.,.
TGTGCCAGCAGCTTGGGGCTAGGTTCACCCCTCCACTTT,CASSLGLGSPLHF,TRBJ1-6,TRBV5-6,.,.
TGTGCCAGCAGCTTGTCGCGTCTTGGCTACACCTTC,CASSLSRLGYTF,TRBJ1-2,TRBV5-6,.,.
TGTGCCAGCAGTGAAGCCGGCGGGGTCAGGTACGAGCAGTACTTC,CASSEAGGVRYEQYF,TRBJ2-7,TRBV6-1,.,.
TGTGCCAGCAGCTCAGGGGTGGGCGCTGAAGCTTTCTTT,CASSSGVGAEAFF,TRBJ1-1,TRBV11-2,.,.
TGTGCCAGCCTTCAACTTGGACAGGGGGGTTACGGCTACACCTTC,CASLQLGQGGYGYTF,TRBJ1-2,TRBV7-9,few,TRBD1
TGTGCCAGCACCAGACCGGGCCAAGGGGAAAAACTGTTTTTT,CASTRPGQGEKLFF,TRBJ1-4,TRBV7-2,.,.
TGCGCCAGCAGCCAAGATTCTGGCACTGAAGCTTTCTTT,CASSQDSGTEAFF,TRBJ1-1,TRBV4-1,few,.
TGTGCCAGTAGTATCGGAGGGGGGCATGAAAAACTGTTTTTT,CASSIGGGHEKLFF,TRBJ1-4,TRBV19,.,.
TGTGCCAGCAGCTTACGGGGGGAATTTATCTACGAGCAGTACTTC,CASSLRGEFIYEQYF,TRBJ2-7,TRBV7-2,.,TRBD2
TGTGCCACCAGCAGAGACATAACCGCGAAGGGCTACACCTTC,CATSRDITAKGYTF,TRBJ1-2,TRBV15,.,.
TGTGCCAGCAGCTATACAGTGAACACTGAAGCTTTCTTT,CASSYTVNTEAFF,TRBJ1-1,TRBV11-1,.,.
TGTGCCAGCAGCCTTCGGACGGAGTACGAGCAGTACTTC,CASSLRTEYEQYF,TRBJ2-7,TRBV4-2,.,.
TGTGCCAGCCTGGACAGGGACTATGGCTACACCTTC,CASLDRDYGYTF,TRBJ1-2,TRBV6-5,once,TRBD1
TGTGCCAGCAGTGAAGTCCCTCGCGGGGAGCTGTTTTTT,CASSEVPRGELFF,TRBJ2-2,TRBV2,few,.
TGCGCCAGCAGCCAAGATCTACGGACAGGGTCCTATAGCAATCAGCCCCAGCATTTT,CASSQDLRTGSYSNQPQHF,TRBJ1-5,TRBV4-3,.,TRBD1
TGTGCCAGTAGTACTGGGACTAGCGGGGGGGCGCGTCGTAATGAGCAGTTCTTC,CASSTGTSGGARRNEQFF,TRBJ2-1,TRBV19,once,TRBD2
TGTGCCAGCAGCTTGGGTTCGGGTCGGATGGGGGAAGCTTTCTTT,CASSLGSGRMGEAFF,TRBJ1-1,TRBV7-9,.,.
TGTGCCAGCAGTTTATTTTCTAGCGGAACACTCACAGATACGCAGTATTTT,CASSLFSSGTLTDTQYF,TRBJ2-3,TRBV27,.,TRBD2
TGTGCCAGCAGCCTGACTAGCGGGGGCTACGAGCAGTACTTC,CASSLTSGGYEQYF,TRBJ2-7,TRBV7-9,.,TRBD2
TGTGCCAGCAGTCTGACAGGGATTGGCCAGCCCCAGCATTTT,CASSLTGIGQPQHF,TRBJ1-5,TRBV2,.,TRBD1
TGTGCCAGCAGTTCCCTAACTCAGGATTCATATGGCTACACCTTC,CASSSLTQDSYGYTF,TRBJ1-2,TRBV6-2/TRBV6-3,once,.